The 17 T cell receptor beta chains reported below all come from one sample, sequenced in a study of blood T cell repertoires in COVID-19. TCRdb's table, derived via immunoSEQ multiplex PCR, lists solely in-frame clones and lacks some. This table has some 53,000 clones, about 90% appearing once. The material sequenced was peripheral blood. These receptor sequences come from a human donor with active COVID-19. The donor label of this sample is uncertain.

The V call is TRBV19, the J call TRBJ2-2; the match to TRBD1 covers 7 bases. The CDR3 covers 13 residues. V shed 5 bases and J 6 bases; nucleotides not matched to a gene: 3. CDR1 is LNHDA, CDR2 SQIVND, per germline (reference sequence). DNA for the CDR3: TGTGCCAGTAGTCCCGGGACAGCCGGGGAGCTGTTTTTT. Translated, it gives CASSPGTAGELFF.

CDR3 nucleotide sequence: TGTGCCAGCTCACGACAGGGATACGAGCAGTACTTC. Amino acid sequence: CASSRQGYEQYF. The rearrangement links TRBV18 to TRBJ2-7; 7 bases are a match to TRBD1. Germline-derived CDR1 and CDR2 are KGHSH and LQKENI. V lost 4 bases to trimming and J lost 4 bases; unmatched junction nucleotides: 1. This CDR3 is built from 12 residues.

CDR3 residues: CASSQDAALSTQYF. CDR3 bases: TGTGCCAGCAGCCAAGACGCGGCCCTGAGTACGCAGTATTTT. This chain links TRBV4-2 with TRBJ2-3; D is ambiguous. V was pared by 0 bases and J by 8 bases, with 12 bases between. Per germline, CDR1 LGHNA and CDR2 YNFKEQ. This CDR3 contains 14 residues.

The chain uses TRBV7-3 and TRBJ2-7; D possibly corresponds to TRBD1 (5 bases). The germline gives CDR1 SGHTA, CDR2 FQGTGA. The V end was cut by 1 base, the J end by 4 bases, with 17 bases between. The CDR3 runs to 16 residues. This chain's CDR3 is CASSLREGQGEYEQYF. The CDR3 DNA reads as TGTGCCAGCAGCTTAAGGGAAGGGCAGGGTGAGTACGAGCAGTACTTC.

CDR3 coding DNA: TGTGCCAGCAGCCTGAGGGGCCCCAGGGGAGAAACGAGAGGCTACGAGCAGTACTTC. Translating it yields CASSLRGPRGETRGYEQYF. This sequence joins TRBV7-2 and TRBJ2-7, with D possibly matching TRBD1 (6 bases). Trimming took 5 bases from V and 3 from J, leaving 29 bases between them. The CDR3 is 19 amino acids. Per germline, CDR1 SGHTA and CDR2 FQGNSA.

The J gene is TRBJ2-5, the V gene TRBV7-2, with D tentatively TRBD1 (6 bases). From germline, CDR1 is SGHTA and CDR2 FQGNSA. Between the trimmed V and J ends, which lost 3 bases and 4 bases, there was a span of 12 bases. The CDR3 spans 14 residues. CDR3 nucleotides: TGTGCCAGCAGCTTGGGACACGGTTTAGAGACCCAGTACTTC. This translates into CASSLGHGLETQYF.

This chain links TRBV4-3 with TRBJ2-2, with TRBD2 identical over 8 bases. This CDR3 contains 19 residues. Germline V gene data show CDR1 as LGHNA and CDR2 as YSLEER. Trimming removed 3 bases from V and 0 bases from J; junction bases left unmatched: 12. The chain's CDR3 is CASSQEILAGTANTGELFF. The CDR3 nucleotides are TGCGCCAGCAGCCAGGAAATATTAGCGGGGACTGCGAACACCGGGGAGCTGTTTTTT.

V gene TRBV6-5 combines with J gene TRBJ2-7, with 7 bases fitting TRBD2. The CDR3 loop spans 15 amino acids. In germline, CDR1 is MNHEY, CDR2 SVGAGI. The V gene end was trimmed by 2 bases and the J gene end by 2 bases; junction bases not matched to a gene: 6. DNA for the CDR3: TGTGCCAGCAGTTACGACCAGCGGGACGCCTACGAGCAGTACTTC. This translates into CASSYDQRDAYEQYF.

The rearrangement uses TRBV18 and TRBJ2-7; the D gene is possibly TRBD1 (6 bases). Germline V lookup: CDR1 KGHSH, CDR2 LQKENI. This CDR3 is built from 13 residues. Trimming removed 2 bases from V and 6 bases from J, with 11 bases in between. CDR3 DNA: TGTGCCAGCTCACCATCGACAGGAACCGAGCAGTACTTC. Translation gives CASSPSTGTEQYF.

J is TRBJ2-7 and V is TRBV7-2; possibly TRBD1 for D (6 bases). V lost 0 bases and J lost 2, with 11 bases in between. Germline V gene sequence: CDR1 SGHTA, CDR2 FQGNSA. The CDR3 covers 15 residues. The CDR3, as DNA: TGTGCCAGCAGCTTAGCAGCACAGGGACCCTACGAGCAGTACTTC. Residues: CASSLAAQGPYEQYF.

This clone was counted a few times. One end of the junction is discordant with germline, which a read error may explain. The chain carries TRBV7-7 and TRBJ2-5; 8 bases map to TRBD2. The germline V gene has CDR1 SSHAT and CDR2 FNYEAQ (reference sequence). The CDR3 spans 15 residues. CDR3 residues: CASSLFGGASETQYF. In DNA, the CDR3 is TGTGCTAGCAGCTTATTCGGGGGGGCTTCAGAGACCCAGTACTTC.

This chain connects TRBV27 to TRBJ1-1; no firm D call. The CDR3 sequence is 14 residues long. Germline V gene lookup returns CDR1 MNHEY and CDR2 SMNVEV (reference sequence). The V end was cut by 3 bases, the J end by 1 base, with 9 bases between. The CDR3 is CASSFNPGNTEAFF. In DNA, the CDR3 is TGTGCCAGCAGTTTTAATCCAGGGAACACTGAAGCTTTCTTT.

The V gene is TRBV5-4, the J gene TRBJ2-7; D is possibly TRBD2 (6 bases). The V gene lost 2 bases and the J gene lost 1 base, with 13 bases spanning the gap. The CDR3 runs 15 residues. From germline, CDR1 is SGHNT and CDR2 YYREEE (reference sequence). The CDR3, as DNA: TGTGCCAGCAGCTTCGACCTAGCGAGTTCCTACGAGCAGTACTTC. Translating it yields CASSFDLASSYEQYF.

Notes on this clone: A junction boundary mismatches the germline segment, possibly from a read error. The J gene is TRBJ2-7, the V gene TRBV19; TRBD1 aligns across 9 bases. CDR3 length equals 13 residues. The germline gives CDR1 LNHDA, CDR2 SQIVND (reference sequence). CDR3 loop: CASSIGGQGVPLF. The CDR3, as DNA: TGTGCCAGTAGTATTGGGGGACAGGGCGTCCCCTTGTTC.

The rearrangement links TRBV19 to TRBJ2-2; weak D call: TRBD1 (5 bases). This CDR3 is 14 amino acids long. In germline, CDR1 is LNHDA, CDR2 SQIVND (reference sequence). V dropped 5 bases and J dropped 4 bases, with 11 bases sitting between them. CDR3 bases: TGTGCCAGTAGTTCCCTAGGGGTCACCGGGGAGCTGTTTTTT. Protein: CASSSLGVTGELFF.

V is TRBV5-4 and J is TRBJ1-3; D not resolved. V dropped 0 bases and J dropped 1 base, with 8 bases sitting between them. The germline V gene encodes CDR1 SGHNT and CDR2 YYREEE (reference sequence). The CDR3 spans 15 residues. CDR3 sequence (DNA): TGTGCCAGCAGCTTGGGAACGGGGTCTGGAAACACCATATATTTT. Protein: CASSLGTGSGNTIYF.

By proportion, this clone is medium-sized. V usage is TRBV6-5 and J usage is TRBJ2-5; the D gene is possibly TRBD2 (5 bases). Germline CDR1 MNHEY, CDR2 SVGAGI. The CDR3 is 16 residues long. Trimming cost V 3 bases and J 3 bases, with 17 bases left between them. Here the CDR3 reads CASSYFYRGEKETQYF. Written as DNA, the CDR3 is TGTGCCAGCAGTTATTTTTATCGGGGAGAGAAAGAGACCCAGTACTTC.